What follows are 29 T cell receptor beta chains derived from one specimen sequenced in a study of shared clonotypes between healthy human individuals. Sequencing was performed with immunoSEQ multiplex PCR; in TCRdb, only in-frame clones are kept and a portion is missing. Of over a million clones in the sample, about 84% were seen once. The sequenced sample consisted of memory CD4+ T cells from PBMCs. Noted subset: CD45RA-negative fraction. The receptors come from a man younger than 35 in good health. Some clones in this sample may be carry-over from other donors' samples.

This sequence joins TRBV5-1 and TRBJ1-2, with D perhaps matching TRBD1 (6 bases). The V and J ends lost 1 base and 2 bases respectively, with 12 bases between them. Germline CDR1 and CDR2: SGHRS and YFSETQ. This CDR3 has 15 amino acids. The CDR3 here is CASSLRQDTNYGYTF. In DNA form, the CDR3 reads TGCGCCAGCAGCTTGAGACAGGACACCAACTATGGCTACACCTTC.

The chain has TRBV5-8 and TRBJ2-3; possible D gene TRBD2, 6 bases. The CDR3 length is 15 residues. Trimming left V 0 bases short and J 5 bases short, with 13 bases between. The germline gives CDR1 SGHTS, CDR2 YDEGEE. CDR3 DNA sequence: TGTGCCAGCAGCTTGGCTCTAGCGCAAGAAGATACGCAGTATTTT. It translates to CASSLALAQEDTQYF.

The chain carries TRBV2 and TRBJ1-5; D is ambiguous. Trimming removed 3 bases at V and 4 bases at J, with 10 bases between. CDR1 and CDR2 (germline): SNHLY, FYNNEI. The CDR3 sequence is 14 residues long. The CDR3 reads CASSDTGINQPQHF. The CDR3 DNA reads as TGTGCCAGCAGTGATACGGGGATAAATCAGCCCCAGCATTTT.

The J gene is TRBJ1-1, the V gene TRBV6-5, with 9 positions matching TRBD1. Germline CDR1 reads MNHEY; CDR2 reads SVGAGI. This CDR3 contains 14 residues. V lost 6 bases, J lost 5 bases, and 7 bases stayed unmatched. CDR3 protein: CASRQGQGRTEAFF. CDR3 nucleotide sequence: TGTGCCAGCAGACAGGGACAGGGTCGGACTGAAGCTTTCTTT.

In this sample, this clone turned up a few times. DNA for the CDR3: TGTGCCAGCAGCCTTGGGGGGACAGGGGAGGGCAATCAGCCCCAGCATTTT. Protein sequence: CASSLGGTGEGNQPQHF. The rearrangement uses TRBV4-2 and TRBJ1-5, with TRBD1 identical over 10 bases. The CDR3 length is 17 residues. Looked up from germline, CDR1 is LGHNA and CDR2 is YNFKEQ. With 4 bases clipped from V and 2 bases from J, the junction kept 8 bases outside the gene matches.

The chain has TRBV30 and TRBJ1-1; no firm D call. The CDR3 consists of 14 residues. From germline, CDR1 is GTSNPN and CDR2 SVGIG (reference sequence). Trimming shortened V by 4 bases and J by 3 bases, and 15 bases separated the two germline ends. The CDR3 nucleotides read TGTGCCTGGAACCCCCGGTCCTCGCACACTGAAGCTTTCTTT. Protein sequence: CAWNPRSSHTEAFF.

The J gene is TRBJ2-7, the V gene TRBV28, with 11 bases aligning to TRBD2. CDR3 length equals 15 residues. J lost 4 bases, V lost 7 bases, and 9 bases had no gene match. The germline V gene encodes CDR1 MDHEN and CDR2 SYDVKM. CDR3 sequence reads: CASTFSGRAGYEQYF. CDR3 DNA: TGTGCCAGCACCTTTAGCGGGAGGGCCGGATACGAGCAGTACTTC.

This clone was recorded only once. The J gene is TRBJ2-4, the V gene TRBV29-1; the D gene is possibly TRBD2 (7 bases). Between the trimmed V and J ends, which lost 5 bases and 0 bases, there was a span of 23 bases. The CDR3 runs to 18 residues. Germline V lookup: CDR1 SQVTM, CDR2 ANQGSEA. The CDR3: CSVRGGGGGPKAKNIQYF. CDR3 nucleotides: TGCAGCGTTCGCGGCGGGGGCGGAGGACCTAAAGCCAAAAACATTCAGTACTTC.

The genes are TRBV5-4 and TRBJ1-5; perhaps TRBD1 as D (5 bases). CDR3 length: 15 residues. Trimming took 4 bases from V and 9 from J, leaving 20 bases between them. From germline, CDR1 is SGHNT and CDR2 YYREEE (reference sequence). DNA for the CDR3: TGTGCCAGCAGCCAAGGGGCCGGAGTAGACGGGCCCCAGCATTTT. This codes for CASSQGAGVDGPQHF. Complete variable domain (other parts from reference TRBV5-4 and TRBJ1-5): ETGVTQSPTHLIKTRGQQVTLRCSSQSGHNTVSWYQQALGQGPQFIFQYYREEENGRGNFPPRFSGLQFPNYSSELNVNALELDDSALYLCASSQGAGVDGPQHFGDGTRLSIL.

Regarding this clone: A much larger clonotype is one base distant, so this may be a read error. J is TRBJ1-2 and V is TRBV27; D is uncertain. The CDR3 extends over 13 amino acids. CDR1 and CDR2 from the germline V gene are MNHEY and SMNVEV (reference sequence). The ends were cut back, 5 bases at V and 8 bases at J, with 15 bases in the middle. The CDR3 nucleotides read TGTGCCAGCAGTCAGAATACCAGGCAAGGCTACACCTTC. It codes for CASSQNTRQGYTF.

This clone was detected only once. This chain joins TRBV12-2 and TRBJ1-2; TRBD1, the D gene given by the table, was not confirmed from the DNA. TRBV12-2 is assigned pseudogene status. The CDR3 is 17 amino acids. CDR3 protein: CASRSRTGHSPSSGYTF. The CDR3 coding sequence is TGTGCAAGTCGCTCCCGAACCGGACACAGCCCAAGTTCTGGCTACACCTTC.

The chain joins TRBV7-6 to TRBJ2-1, with 9 positions matching TRBD2. CDR1 and CDR2 (germline): SGHVS, FNYEAQ. With 5 bases clipped from V and 2 bases from J, the junction kept 7 bases outside the gene matches. This CDR3 has 16 residues. CDR3 residues: CASSPQTSGTYNEQFF. The CDR3 DNA reads TGTGCCAGCAGCCCCCAGACTAGCGGAACCTACAATGAGCAGTTCTTC.

The chain has TRBV5-4 and TRBJ2-7; D is ambiguous. The CDR3 has 13 residues. Germline CDR1 is SGHNT and CDR2 is YYREEE (reference sequence). V lost 2 bases and J 2 bases, leaving 8 bases between the germline ends. The CDR3 DNA reads TGTGCCAGCAGCTTAGGCTGGACCTACGAGCAGTACTTC. Protein product: CASSLGWTYEQYF.

The chain joins TRBV4-1 to TRBJ2-7, with a possible D match to TRBD2 (6 bases). TRBJ2-1 matches the DNA end more closely, so the J call is doubtful. The V gene's germline CDR1 is MGHRA and CDR2 YSYEKL. The CDR3 length is 15 residues. The CDR3, as DNA: TGCGCCAGCAGCCAAGGGGATCTAGCGTCCAATGAGCAGTTCTTC. Its translation: CASSQGDLASNEQFF.

This sequence joins TRBV7-2 and TRBJ1-2; a weak D match, TRBD1 (6 bases). Trimming removed 5 bases from V and 8 bases from J, with 18 bases in between. CDR1 is SGHTA and CDR2 is FQGNSA in the germline V gene. The CDR3 runs 14 residues. CDR3 coding DNA: TGTGCCAGCAGCCCGACTCGACAGGTTCGAGGCTACACCTTC. It is translated as CASSPTRQVRGYTF.

The rearrangement joins TRBV7-3 to TRBJ1-1, with TRBD1 matching over 9 bases. Trimming at V came to 5 bases and at J to 1 base, leaving 2 bases not matched to a gene. Germline V CDR1 and CDR2: SGHTA, FQGTGA. The length of the CDR3 is 14 residues. The DNA of the CDR3 is TGTGCCAGCAGCCAGACAGGGGGGAACACTGAAGCTTTCTTT. Translated, it gives CASSQTGGNTEAFF. Looking up the rest from reference TRBV7-3 and TRBJ1-1 gives the full variable domain: GAGVSQTPSNKVTEKGKYVELRCDPISGHTALYWYRQSLGQGPEFLIYFQGTGAADDSGLPNDRFFAVRPEGSVSTLKIQRTERGDSAVYLCASSQTGGNTEAFFGQGTRLTVV.

The chain uses TRBV18 and TRBJ1-1; 9 bases match TRBD1. Trimming removed 3 bases from V and 4 bases from J; junction bases left unmatched: 6. The CDR3 loop spans 15 amino acids. CDR1 KGHSH and CDR2 LQKENI come from the germline V gene. This CDR3 is CASSPWTGEGTEAFF. The CDR3 DNA sequence: TGTGCCAGCTCACCGTGGACAGGGGAGGGCACTGAAGCTTTCTTT. Full variable domain (rest looked up from reference TRBV18 and TRBJ1-1): NAGVMQNPRHLVRRRGQEARLRCSPMKGHSHVYWYRQLPEEGLKFMVYLQKENIIDESGMPKERFSAEFPKEGPSILRIQQVVRGDSAAYFCASSPWTGEGTEAFFGQGTRLTVV.

This chain links TRBV7-8 with TRBJ2-1; D perhaps matches TRBD2 (6 bases). Germline V lookup: CDR1 SGHVS, CDR2 FQNEAQ. Trimming took 7 bases from V and 5 from J, leaving 15 bases between them. The length of the CDR3 is 14 residues. Here the CDR3 reads CASTERVYHNEQFF. CDR3 in DNA: TGTGCCAGCACCGAGCGGGTGTACCACAATGAGCAGTTCTTC.

The rearrangement links TRBV6-1 to TRBJ2-1, with 13 bases fitting TRBD2. J lost 7 bases, V lost 6 bases, and 3 bases had no gene match. Germline V gene lookup returns CDR1 MNHNS and CDR2 SASEGT. The CDR3 contains 14 residues. The CDR3 nucleotides read TGTGCCAGCAGCACTAGCGGGAGGGGTAATGAGCAGTTCTTC. Translating gives CASSTSGRGNEQFF.

J is TRBJ2-5 and V is TRBV7-2; 11 nucleotides align to TRBD2. Trimming took 5 bases from V and 7 from J; bases not matched to a gene: 12. The CDR3 has 16 residues. Germline CDR1 SGHTA, CDR2 FQGNSA. The DNA of the CDR3 is TGTGCCAGCAGCCCCCAACCTCCCGGGACTAGCGGGACCCAGTACTTC. Translation gives CASSPQPPGTSGTQYF.

This chain links TRBV19 with TRBJ2-1, with D perhaps matching TRBD1 (7 bases). V lost 9 bases and J lost 0, with 12 bases in between. Germline V gene data show CDR1 as LNHDA and CDR2 as SQIVND (reference sequence). The CDR3 contains 14 residues. In DNA, the CDR3 is TGTGCCAGCCGGGGGACAGCCTCCTACAATGAGCAGTTCTTC. Translated, it gives CASRGTASYNEQFF.

The gene calls are TRBV4-1 and TRBJ2-3; 9 positions match TRBD1. V was pared by 4 bases and J by 2 bases, with 7 bases of the junction left unmatched. Germline CDR1 and CDR2: MGHRA and YSYEKL. This CDR3 comprises 16 residues. CDR3 amino acids: CASSPGQGIDTDTQYF. The CDR3 nucleotides read TGCGCCAGCAGCCCTGGACAGGGGATTGACACAGATACGCAGTATTTT.

The rearrangement uses TRBV6-1 and TRBJ1-5; tentatively, D is TRBD1 (5 bases). Germline values: CDR1 MNHNS, CDR2 SASEGT. V lost 0 bases and J lost 4, with 10 bases in between. The CDR3 covers 15 residues. The CDR3 sequence: CASSEARVGNQPQHF. DNA for the CDR3: TGTGCCAGCAGTGAAGCCAGGGTCGGGAATCAGCCCCAGCATTTT.

Here the CDR3 DNA reads TGCAGCGTTGCTGGACAATGGGATACGCAGTATTTT. Translating gives CSVAGQWDTQYF. This chain uses TRBV29-1 with TRBJ2-3; D might be TRBD1 (5 bases). Germline V gene data show CDR1 as SQVTM and CDR2 as ANQGSEA. CDR3 length equals 12 residues. Trimming removed 4 bases at V and 6 bases at J, with 11 bases between.

The chain employs TRBV7-2 and TRBJ2-1, with D perhaps matching TRBD2 (5 bases). The CDR3 totals 15 residues. Trimming removed 5 bases at V and 0 bases at J, with 11 bases between. CDR1 is SGHTA and CDR2 is FQGNSA in the germline V gene. The CDR3 spells CASSPGTASYNEQFF. The DNA of the CDR3 is TGTGCCAGCAGCCCGGGAACAGCCTCCTACAATGAGCAGTTCTTC.

The V and J genes are TRBV7-3 and TRBJ2-7; TRBD1 matches 7 bases. The trim removed 1 base at V and 7 bases at J, leaving 4 bases unmatched. Germline V gene sequence: CDR1 SGHTA, CDR2 FQGTGA. The CDR3 runs to 13 residues. The CDR3 is CASSLIQGEEQYF. The DNA for the CDR3 is TGTGCCAGCAGCTTAATCCAGGGGGAAGAGCAGTACTTC.

This clone was detected ten times or more. The sample contains more than one DNA sequence encoding this CDR3. The chain employs TRBV28 and TRBJ1-2; D gene uncertain. V was shortened by 6 bases and J by 0 bases, with 8 bases between the two germline ends. The V gene's germline CDR1 is MDHEN and CDR2 SYDVKM. The CDR3 consists of 13 residues. The CDR3 protein is CASRPTSNYGYTF. CDR3 coding DNA: TGTGCCAGCAGACCGACTTCTAACTATGGCTACACCTTC.

The chain has TRBV7-2 and TRBJ2-5; tentatively, D is TRBD2 (7 bases). The V end lost 7 bases, the J end lost 5 bases, and 20 bases lay between the germline ends. Germline values: CDR1 SGHTA, CDR2 FQGNSA. The CDR3 sequence is 15 residues long. This CDR3 reads CASTPFGGPGETQYF. The CDR3 nucleotides are TGTGCCAGCACCCCATTCGGGGGGCCGGGGGAGACCCAGTACTTC.

The CDR3 DNA is TGTGCCAGCAGCTTATCTAGCGGAGCAAACAATGAGCAGTTCTTC. Its protein product is CASSLSSGANNEQFF. This chain uses TRBV7-9 with TRBJ2-1; 7 positions agree with TRBD2. V shed 2 bases, J shed 5 bases, and the junction held 6 bases outside the gene matches. CDR3 length: 15 amino acids. Germline V gives CDR1 SEHNR, CDR2 FQNEAQ (reference sequence).